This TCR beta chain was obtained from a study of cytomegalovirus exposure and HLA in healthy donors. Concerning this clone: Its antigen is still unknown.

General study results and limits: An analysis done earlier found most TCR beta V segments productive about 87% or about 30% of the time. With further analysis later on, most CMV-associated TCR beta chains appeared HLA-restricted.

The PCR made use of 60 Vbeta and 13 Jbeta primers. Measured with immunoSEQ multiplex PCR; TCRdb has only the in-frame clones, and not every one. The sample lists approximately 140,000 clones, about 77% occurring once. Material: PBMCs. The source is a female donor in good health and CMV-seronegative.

Written as DNA, the CDR3 is TGTGCCAGCAGCAAGACAGGGGGCAGCTCCTACGAGCAGTACTTC. The encoded protein is CASSKTGGSSYEQYF. The chain employs TRBV9 and TRBJ2-7; 10 nucleotides agree with TRBD1. V shed 4 bases, J shed 0 bases, and the junction held 4 bases outside the gene matches. Germline-derived CDR1 and CDR2 are SGDLS and YYNGEE. This CDR3 spans 15 amino acids.